These 9 T cell receptor beta chains were all obtained from the same sample, sequenced in a study of T-cell reconstitution after alpha-beta-depleted transplantation in children. Molecular barcoding with unique molecular identifiers was used for the TCRbeta library. TCRdb used MiXCR to reprocess the PCR reads, holding one entry per CDR3 protein. The sample has about 610,000 distinct CDR3 sequences; 25% to 30% are singletons. This sample comprised PBMCs, obtained before TCRalphabeta/CD19-depleted stem cell transplant. The receptors were gathered from a boy less than two years old with Wiskott-Aldrich syndrome, due to receive a stem cell transplant.

The chain joins TRBV2 to TRBJ1-5, with TRBD1 identical over 10 bases. V lost 2 bases to trimming and J lost 6 bases; unmatched junction nucleotides: 7. CDR3 size: 16 residues. CDR1 is SNHLY and CDR2 is FYNNEI in the germline V gene. The CDR3 loop reads CASSESSTGGPQPQHF. CDR3 sequence (DNA): TGTGCCAGCAGTGAATCCTCGACAGGGGGCCCTCAGCCCCAGCATTTT.

The chain couples TRBV12-3 or TRBV12-4 to TRBJ2-1; D is unclear. The CDR3 is 11 residues long. Trimming took off 3 bases at V and 9 bases at J, with 6 bases between the two ends. As DNA, the CDR3 is TGTGCCAGCAGTTTCGCCGGTGAGCAGTTCTTC. Translated: CASSFAGEQFF.

J is TRBJ1-2 and V is TRBV20-1, with 8 bases identical to TRBD1. Per the germline V gene, CDR1 is DFQATT and CDR2 is SNEGSKA (reference sequence). V was clipped by 7 bases and J by 4 bases; unmatched bases: 2. The CDR3 extends over 11 amino acids. As DNA, the CDR3 is TGCAGTGGGACAGGGCTCTATGGCTACACCTTC. It encodes CSGTGLYGYTF.

The chain uses TRBV30 and TRBJ1-4, with a tentative D call TRBD1 (5 bases). CDR3 length: 17 residues. CDR1 and CDR2 from the germline V gene are GTSNPN and SVGIG (reference sequence). V dropped 0 bases and J dropped 0 bases, with 14 bases sitting between them. The CDR3 region is CAWSVRAGPATNEKLFF. As DNA, the CDR3 is TGTGCCTGGAGTGTACGGGCAGGGCCGGCAACTAATGAAAAACTGTTTTTT.

J is TRBJ2-3 and V is TRBV5-1; D may be TRBD1 or TRBD2 (5 bases each). The V end was cut by 4 bases, the J end by 4 bases, with 13 bases between. Germline lookup yields CDR1 SGHRS and CDR2 YFSETQ. This CDR3 contains 14 residues. DNA of the CDR3: TGCGCCAGCAGCGGGAGACAGAGATCAGATACGCAGTATTTT. Translating gives CASSGRQRSDTQYF.

The chain combines TRBV29-1 with TRBJ1-2, with TRBD1 matching 8 bases. CDR1 SQVTM and CDR2 ANQGSEA come from the germline V gene. The CDR3 length is 13 residues. With 6 bases clipped from V and 2 bases from J, the junction kept 5 bases outside the gene matches. CDR3 amino acids: CSVTGGENYGYTF. The CDR3, as DNA: TGCAGCGTCACAGGGGGGGAGAACTATGGCTACACCTTC.

This clonotype was counted between two and nine times. The DNA of the CDR3 is TGTGCCAGCAGTCCTCTAGGGGCTAGCCTCTACGAGCAGTACTTC. Its translation is CASSPLGASLYEQYF. The chain employs TRBV27 and TRBJ2-7; D is possibly TRBD1 or TRBD2 (5 bases each). CDR3 length equals 15 residues. V lost 5 bases, J lost 3 bases, and 17 bases lay in between. Germline V lookup: CDR1 MNHEY, CDR2 SMNVEV (reference sequence).

CDR3 bases: TGTGCCAGCAGCTTTGTTAGCGGGGGGCGACTCGCGGACGAGCAGTACTTC. Residues: CASSFVSGGRLADEQYF. This sequence joins TRBV5-6 and TRBJ2-7; 10 bases align to TRBD2. V was clipped by 2 bases and J by 5 bases; unmatched bases: 13. The CDR3 extends over 17 amino acids. Germline V gene data show CDR1 as SGHDT and CDR2 as YYEEEE. Using reference TRBV5-6 and TRBJ2-7 for the parts outside the CDR3, the full variable domain is DAGVTQSPTHLIKTRGQQVTLRCSPKSGHDTVSWYQQALGQGPQFIFQYYEEEERQRGNFPDRFSGHQFPNYSSELNVNALLLGDSALYLCASSFVSGGRLADEQYFGPGTRLTVT.

The genes are TRBV2 and TRBJ2-1; TRBD2 matches at 9 bases. The junction had 9 bases not matched to a gene; V was cut back by 3 bases and J by 9 bases. Germline loops: CDR1 SNHLY, CDR2 FYNNEI. The CDR3 has 15 residues. DNA for the CDR3: TGTGCCAGCAGTGAGGTAGCGGGAGTTCTAGGTGAGCAGTTCTTC. It codes for CASSEVAGVLGEQFF.